This is a list of T cell receptor beta chains from one sample in a study of blood T cell repertoires in COVID-19. TCRdb's table, derived via immunoSEQ multiplex PCR, lists solely in-frame clones and lacks some. This repertoire shows about 250,000 clones, about 89% found once; its top ten account for roughly 1.6%. Sequencing used peripheral blood. The receptor source for this set is a woman aged 60 to 75 who had recovered from COVID-19. Each CDR3 is given with its conserved first and last residue. D genes are given only for firm matches. Size values are once, few and many counts, or a class for expanded clones, and some rows have none.

>TRBV5-6|TRBD1|TRBJ2-2|NA
CASSDSGGAGELFF
TGTGCCAGCAGCGACTCAGGGGGAGCCGGGGAGCTGTTTTTT
>TRBV19|NA|TRBJ2-5|NA
CASSSPGQQETQYF
TGTGCCAGTAGTAGTCCAGGGCAGCAAGAGACCCAGTACTTC
>TRBV24-1|NA|TRBJ2-3|NA
CATSGQWDTQYF
TGTGCCACCAGTGGACAGTGGGATACGCAGTATTTT
>TRBV19|TRBD1|TRBJ1-5|NA
CASSMLRGGVGQGSNQPQHF
TGTGCCAGTAGTATGTTGAGGGGGGGCGTTGGACAGGGGAGCAATCAGCCCCAGCATTTT
>TRBV18|NA|TRBJ2-5|NA
CASSPSQASYQETQYF
TGTGCCAGCTCACCGAGTCAGGCTTCGTACCAAGAGACCCAGTACTTC
>TRBV28|NA|TRBJ2-5|once
CASLEQGNRETQYF
TGTGCCAGTCTAGAACAGGGTAATAGAGAGACCCAGTACTTC
>TRBV28|NA|TRBJ1-5|NA
CASSVHSSNQPQHF
TGTGCCAGCAGTGTTCACAGTAGCAATCAGCCCCAGCATTTT
>TRBV6-5|NA|TRBJ1-3|NA
CASRGAGNTIYF
TGTGCCAGCAGAGGGGCTGGAAACACCATATATTTT
>TRBV29-1|TRBD1|TRBJ1-2|NA
CSVDFSGQGDGYTF
TGCAGCGTTGATTTCTCGGGACAGGGGGATGGCTACACCTTC
>TRBV25-1|TRBD2|TRBJ2-4|NA
CASSEEERAGARNIQYF
TGTGCCAGCAGTGAGGAGGAGAGAGCGGGGGCCCGGAACATTCAGTACTTC
>TRBV27|NA|TRBJ1-1|NA
CASSFFGRRNTEAFF
TGTGCCAGCAGTTTTTTCGGGAGGCGGAACACTGAAGCTTTCTTT
>TRBV11-2|NA|TRBJ2-5|once
CASSLNQDYQETQYF
TGTGCCAGCAGCTTAAATCAGGACTACCAAGAGACCCAGTACTTC
>TRBV10-3|TRBD1|TRBJ2-7|NA
CAISRQGYEQYF
TGTGCCATCAGTCGACAGGGTTACGAGCAGTACTTC